Reported below is one T cell receptor beta chain. The target of this receptor is not known. Base qualities are not recorded, but no much larger clone differs from it by a single base. The entry originates in a study of response to subunit inactivated influenza vaccine (dated by TCRdb to 2016 to 2019). Context from the whole study: To follow how T cells responded to a trivalent subunit inactivated influenza vaccine, the researchers relied on deep quantitative profiling of the T cell receptor repertoire.

Study-wide findings and limitations: According to the authors, only a limited number of new T cells may be recruited by each seasonal influenza vaccination.

Library creation used RT-PCR. For sequencing, an Illumina HiSeq 2500 was employed. TCRdb cleaned the public reads at Q25 with fastp, built clones with MiXCR and kept in-frame beta chains. For every CDR3 protein sequence, its rows merge into one entry that carries the most common genes and DNA. This sample has about 570,000 distinct CDR3 sequences in its table, and approximately 10% of those were observed once. The ten largest clones represent 10% to 13% of the sample. This TCR was sampled from a man over 45 who received an inactivated influenza vaccine. Donor details come from another sample of the same person, matched by shared clones. The sequences come from PBMCs from blood, collected on the day of vaccination.

For the CDR3, the sequence is CASSLGQLIERGYTF. At the DNA level, the sequence is TGTGCCAGCAGTTTAGGGCAGTTGATTGAGCGCGGCTACACCTTC. The chain links TRBV12-3 or TRBV12-4 with TRBJ1-2; the D gene cannot be resolved reliably. The V end loses 1 base and the J end loses 8 bases, and a stretch of 17 bases separates them. The CDR3 holds 15 amino acids from the cysteine to the phenylalanine. The sequence is cut down to CDR3 DNA, 45 bases in frame from base 1.